This T cell receptor (beta chain) was obtained from a study of shared clonotypes between healthy human individuals (dated by TCRdb to the early 2020s). Broadly, across the study: The cohort comprised two women and a few men aged 18 to 49 years. Per donor, leukapheresis produced somewhere between about 0.85 and 8.9 billion PBMCs. For each donor, CD4 naive and CD4 memory were each run on three plates, CD8 naive on two plates, and CD8 memory on one plate. To estimate repertoire size and how much clonotype sharing occurs between individuals, the study deeply sequenced the blood TCR repertoires of five healthy adults. Different laboratories and diverse techniques were used to prepare libraries and sequence TCR repertoires, to increase sequencing depth and limit assay-specific biases. Broad study findings and their caveats: Because the study included only a small number of donors, the genetic and exposure-history diversity represented was limited. Estimated clonotype richness was generally larger for naive than for memory subsets. Compared with non-shared clonotypes, clonotypes shared by all four sorted-subset donors had higher generation probabilities. When a few donors were compared, the shared fraction of clonotypes was around 5% for naive CD4, approximately 3.5% for naive CD8, roughly 2.5% for memory CD4, and 0.35% to 0.4% for memory CD8. Pairwise subsampling led to the expectation that sequencing depth would affect the degree of clonotype sharing among donors. Incomplete sequencing was indicated by rarefaction of sorted-subset datasets, despite the large sequencing depth. Only blood was sampled, and tissue TCR repertoires likely differ from those in blood.

Concerning this clone: The target of this receptor is not known. The input lacks base qualities; no much larger clone sits a single base away.

The V and J ends are trimmed by 4 bases and 4 bases, leaving 4 bases between them. CDR1 and CDR2 are read off the germline V gene (reference sequence) as LNHNV and YYDKDF. CDR3 length: 12 amino acids, cysteine to phenylalanine. The only DNA kept is the CDR3, 36 bases in frame from the first base. Using the deep immunoSEQ assay, TCR CDR3 regions were amplified from genomic DNA by multiplex PCR. Genomic DNA extracted from each cell subset was distributed evenly over all wells of several immunoSEQ 96-well plates, and each plate served as one replicate. Each replicate PCR for sorted subsets received about 210 ng genomic DNA, equal to 30,000 or so T cell genomes. Purified libraries were quantified with a Qubit 3.0 fluorometer, sized on a Bioanalyzer 2100, and re-quantified with the KAPA Library Quantification kit. Each immunoSEQ 96-well plate was sequenced on its own single-read 150-cycle Illumina NextSeq 550 flow cell. The authors processed their data as follows. Because the immunoSEQ output included only junctional sequences and no quality scores, the filtering could not be the same as the filtering used for full-length reads. Sequences were annotated with PyIR, a Python wrapper for IgBLAST v1.9, using IMGT germline references to assign V/J genes and CDR3. Reads with weak V/J assignments (E-value above 1e-6), missing CDR3, stop codons, out-of-frame junctions, or ambiguous translated residues were removed. V3J clonotypes were defined by identical inferred V gene, J gene, and CDR3 amino acid sequence. The percentage overlap between two repertoires was calculated by dividing the number of shared unique clonotypes by the size of the smaller repertoire. Repertoire richness was assessed with RTK rarefaction, the Chao1 estimator, and Recon v2.1 estimates of unobserved clonotypes. OLGA was used to compute generation probabilities for all TCRbeta clonotypes that the gDNA method yielded from a handful of donors. The table was pulled from immuneACCESS by TCRdb, which kept in-frame rearrangements only. Such tables lose some clones; where checked, under half of the loss comes from unresolved V genes, and the rest has no known cause. Clonal size and the V and J genes are those of that table, whereas D and trimming came from the DNA. This sample is represented by approximately 2.5 million clones; around nine tenths of them were singletons. The top ten hold about 0.13% of the sample.

Donors were healthy HIV-negative adults with no recently reported acute infections or vaccinations. Every donor was a Caucasian adult residing in Nashville, Tennessee, USA. CD4+ T cells were enriched by magnetic negative selection; naive cells were then positively selected on CD45RA, and the negative fraction formed the memory subset. Blood was obtained by leukapheresis, after which PBMCs were separated by Ficoll-Histopaque density gradient centrifugation and cryopreserved in liquid nitrogen vapor phase. Analytical flow cytometry was used to check the purity and quantity of every magnetically sorted T cell population. Each sorted fraction had its genomic DNA isolated and then quantified by UV absorbance on a Nanodrop 2000c.

The sequenced sample was naive CD4+ T cells sorted from blood. The sample's cell subset or site label, decoded: CD45RA+ positively selected. The chain joins TRBV15 to TRBJ2-2, with no confident D gene call. The TCR was taken from a man between 18 and 35 years old in good health. The CDR3 protein: CATSTTTGELFF. Here is the DNA: TGTGCCACCAGCACCACCACCGGGGAGCTGTTTTTT.